These T cell receptor beta chains were read from a single sample in a study of shared clonotypes between healthy human individuals. Sequencing was performed with immunoSEQ multiplex PCR; in TCRdb, only in-frame clones are kept and a portion is missing. The sample shows some 1,900,000 clones, about 95% of them seen only once. The sequenced material came from naive CD8+ T cells sorted from blood. Receptors originate from a young man in good health. Both conserved end residues are trimmed from each CDR3.

cdr3_length	j_call	v_call	cdr3_aa
13	TRBJ2-5	TRBV5-1	ASRDAAGELKTQY
13	TRBJ2-7	TRBV6-6	ASSYSASGVYEQY
13	TRBJ2-1	TRBV4-3	ASSPDGQGYDEQF
14	TRBJ2-5	TRBV4-1	ASSQDLWGHGETQY
12	TRBJ1-1	TRBV6-5	ASSYGTLGSEAF
11	TRBJ2-7	TRBV19	ASSMATSYEQY
12	TRBJ2-3	TRBV6-5	ASSPGTITDTQY
13	TRBJ2-4	TRBV7-8	ASSLDRGAKNIQY
12	TRBJ2-1	TRBV23-1	HGTGLAGDNEQF
14	TRBJ2-1	TRBV2	ASSEALSGRRNEQF
13	TRBJ2-6	TRBV9	ASSPSYSGANVLT
12	TRBJ2-1	TRBV15	ATQAGTSYNEQF
15	TRBJ2-1	TRBV14	ASSRLAGVEGSDEQF
10	TRBJ1-5	TRBV13	ASSFLGQPQH
13	TRBJ2-5	TRBV6-5	ASSYGGSVIETQY
12	TRBJ1-2	TRBV2	ASSESVGTYGYT
12	TRBJ1-1	TRBV9	ASSFGQGGTEAF
15	TRBJ2-1	TRBV19	ASSIVGVSGFQDEQF
14	TRBJ2-5	TRBV6-5	ASSYSGQGARETQY
11	TRBJ2-7	TRBV6-5	ASSPGEGYEQY
12	TRBJ2-7	TRBV11-2	ASSLAGGSYEQY
13	TRBJ2-5	TRBV9	ASSVLGQPQETQY
11	TRBJ2-7	TRBV4-2	ASSQATADEQY
10	TRBJ1-5	TRBV6-1	ASSEAYQPQH
11	TRBJ2-7	TRBV7-9	ASSFDGTYEQY
13	TRBJ2-3	TRBV7-6	ASSLEPGWGDTQY
13	TRBJ2-5	TRBV4-1	ASSHPRTGQEGQY
12	TRBJ2-7	TRBV15	ATSRGTGEYEQY
10	TRBJ2-1	TRBV6-6	ASTSDRPEQF
15	TRBJ2-2	TRBV11-2	ASSLRLAGVMPGELF
12	TRBJ1-1	TRBV13	ASSFSTADTEAF
11	TRBJ2-3	TRBV30	AWSVIAEDTQY